This passage covers 32 T cell receptor beta chains from one sample sequenced in a study of OX40 agonist ivuxolimab in advanced cancers. Here immunoSEQ multiplex PCR was the method, and the copy in TCRdb shows in-frame clones only, minus some. The sample shows about 130,000 clones, less than 95% of them seen only once. Sequenced here: CD4+ or CD8+ T cells sorted from blood, sampled in a trial of the OX40 agonist ivuxolimab. The source of these receptors is an adult with an advanced solid tumor such as melanoma, head and neck, liver or kidney cancer.

V is TRBV5-1 and J is TRBJ2-3; 7 nucleotides line up with TRBD1. V lost 4 bases, J lost 2 bases, and 4 bases stayed unmatched. This CDR3 spans 14 amino acids. From germline, CDR1 is SGHRS and CDR2 YFSETQ. The CDR3 bases are TGCGCCAGCAGCCCCGGACAGGACACAGATACGCAGTATTTT. This translates into CASSPGQDTDTQYF.

The chain employs TRBV5-5 and TRBJ1-3; 9 bases map to TRBD1. From germline, CDR1 is SGHKS and CDR2 YYEKEE (reference sequence). V lost 4 bases to trimming and J lost 4 bases; unmatched junction nucleotides: 12. The CDR3 is 17 amino acids. The CDR3 nucleotides are TGTGCCAGCAGCCCTGGAGGAGGGACAGGGAAAGGAAACACCATATATTTT. This encodes CASSPGGGTGKGNTIYF.

This sequence joins TRBV6-1 and TRBJ1-3; D not resolved. The CDR3 contains 13 residues. V gave up 6 bases and J gave up 8 bases, with 14 bases separating them. Germline V gene sequence: CDR1 MNHNS, CDR2 SASEGT. The CDR3 DNA sequence: TGTGCCAGCAGGGATACTATATTCTACACCATATATTTT. Translating gives CASRDTIFYTIYF.

The chain carries TRBV10-2 and TRBJ1-5; the D is unclear. The germline CDR1 and CDR2 sequences are WSHSY and SAAADI. CDR3 size: 14 residues. Trimming shortened V by 3 bases and J by 1 base, and 7 bases separated the two germline ends. The CDR3 is CASSDSGSNQPQHF. In DNA form, the CDR3 reads TGCGCCAGCAGTGACAGTGGAAGCAATCAGCCCCAGCATTTT.

The chain links TRBV7-2 to TRBJ1-1, with D uncertain. Germline V CDR1 and CDR2: SGHTA, FQGNSA. With 2 bases removed from V and 8 bases from J, the gap between germline ends came to 9 bases. This CDR3 has 12 residues. The CDR3 loop reads CASSLLAAEAFF. CDR3 sequence (DNA): TGTGCCAGCAGCTTATTAGCTGCGGAAGCTTTCTTT.

The chain combines TRBV2 with TRBJ2-2; 8 bases line up with TRBD1. This CDR3 spans 15 amino acids. J lost 5 bases, V lost 6 bases, and 8 bases had no gene match. The germline gives CDR1 SNHLY, CDR2 FYNNEI. This CDR3 is CASSVSDRGTGELFF. The CDR3 DNA reads TGTGCCAGCAGCGTTTCTGACAGGGGAACCGGGGAGCTGTTTTTT. Full variable domain (outside the CDR3, taken from reference TRBV2 and TRBJ2-2): EPEVTQTPSHQVTQMGQEVILRCVPISNHLYFYWYRQILGQKVEFLVSFYNNEISEKSEIFDDQFSVERPDGSNFTLKIRSTKLEDSAMYFCASSVSDRGTGELFFGEGSRLTVL.

The V gene is TRBV4-2, the J gene TRBJ2-5; D possibly corresponds to TRBD1 (6 bases). The V and J ends lost 5 bases and 5 bases respectively, with 15 bases between them. Germline CDR1 reads LGHNA; CDR2 reads YNFKEQ. The CDR3 consists of 14 residues. The CDR3 region has the DNA TGTGCCAGCAGCTCTGGACAGATCTTGGAGACCCAGTACTTC. Translation: CASSSGQILETQYF.

The V call is TRBV6-5, the J call TRBJ2-7; TRBD1 agrees at 10 bases. This CDR3 comprises 15 residues. In germline, CDR1 is MNHEY, CDR2 SVGAGI. Germline trimming cut 0 bases from V and 3 bases from J; bases unmatched to any gene: 2. The CDR3 spells CASSYSGQGIYEQYF. CDR3 nucleotide sequence: TGTGCCAGCAGTTACTCGGGACAGGGGATCTACGAGCAGTACTTC.

The rearrangement uses TRBV14 and TRBJ2-1, with 7 bases aligning to TRBD1. CDR3 length: 12 residues. The germline V gene encodes CDR1 SGHDN and CDR2 FVKESK. The junction had 6 bases not matched to a gene; V was cut back by 7 bases and J by 9 bases. The CDR3 DNA reads TGTGCCAGCAAAAAAGGGGGCTTTGAGCAGTTCTTC. Residues: CASKKGGFEQFF.

The V call is TRBV10-3, the J call TRBJ1-1; 7 bases are a match to TRBD1. Germline trimming cut 6 bases from V and 5 bases from J; bases unmatched to any gene: 3. Germline values: CDR1 ENHRY, CDR2 SYGVKD. The CDR3 length is 12 residues. The CDR3 DNA reads as TGTGCCATCAGCGCAGGGGGTACTGAAGCTTTCTTT. This encodes CAISAGGTEAFF.

The gene calls are TRBV7-6 and TRBJ2-5; D unresolved. Germline CDR1 is SGHVS and CDR2 is FNYEAQ. The CDR3 is made up of 13 amino acids. The ends were cut back, 1 base at V and 1 base at J, with 4 bases in the middle. The CDR3 spells CASSLGTQETQYF. The CDR3 DNA is TGTGCCAGCAGCTTAGGGACCCAAGAGACCCAGTACTTC. The entire variable domain, with the rest obtained from reference TRBV7-6 and TRBJ2-5, is as follows: GAGVSQSPRYKVTKRGQDVALRCDPISGHVSLYWYRQALGQGPEFLTYFNYEAQQDKSGLPNDRFSAERPEGSISTLTIQRTEQRDSAMYRCASSLGTQETQYFGPGTRLLVL.

The chain links TRBV19 to TRBJ2-3; 7 bases align to TRBD1. The length of the CDR3 is 13 residues. V lost 6 bases and J lost 4; bases outside the gene matches: 4. Germline loops: CDR1 LNHDA, CDR2 SQIVND (reference sequence). CDR3 coding DNA: TGTGCCAGTAGGTTCCAGGGGGCAGATACGCAGTATTTT. Translated, it gives CASRFQGADTQYF.

This chain uses TRBV9 with TRBJ2-6; D gene uncertain. The V end was cut by 0 bases, the J end by 2 bases, with 6 bases between. The CDR3 sequence is 15 residues long. CDR1 and CDR2 from the germline V gene are SGDLS and YYNGEE. The CDR3 DNA sequence: TGTGCCAGCAGCGTAGAGAGGACTGGGGCCAACGTCCTGACTTTC. Protein sequence: CASSVERTGANVLTF.

This rearrangement joins TRBV5-8 to TRBJ1-5; no firm D call. V lost 2 bases and J 4 bases, leaving 4 bases between the germline ends. Germline V gives CDR1 SGHTS, CDR2 YDEGEE. This CDR3 has 12 residues. The CDR3 bases are TGTGCCAGCAGCTTATATAATCAGCCCCAGCATTTT. This sequence encodes CASSLYNQPQHF. The entire variable domain, with the rest obtained from reference TRBV5-8 and TRBJ1-5, is as follows: EAGVTQSPTHLIKTRGQQATLRCSPISGHTSVYWYQQALGLGLQFLLWYDEGEERNRGNFPPRFSGRQFPNYSSELNVNALELEDSALYLCASSLYNQPQHFGDGTRLSIL.

The rearrangement links TRBV4-3 to TRBJ2-7; D gene uncertain. The V gene's germline CDR1 is LGHNA and CDR2 YSLEER. Trimming stripped 1 base from V and 2 bases from J, with 6 bases between. The CDR3 sequence is 13 residues long. The CDR3 DNA reads TGCGCCAGCAGCCAAGTTGCAGCCTACGAGCAGTACTTC. Amino acids: CASSQVAAYEQYF.

The rearrangement joins TRBV19 to TRBJ1-1; no reliable D call. Trimming took 0 bases from V and 4 from J, leaving 12 bases between them. Germline CDR1 is LNHDA and CDR2 is SQIVND (reference sequence). This CDR3 is built from 15 residues. CDR3 sequence reads: CASSIEGRLITEAFF. The CDR3 bases are TGTGCCAGTAGTATAGAAGGACGGTTGATCACTGAAGCTTTCTTT. Looking up the rest from reference TRBV19 and TRBJ1-1 gives the full variable domain: DGGITQSPKYLFRKEGQNVTLSCEQNLNHDAMYWYRQDPGQGLRLIYYSQIVNDFQKGDIAEGYSVSREKKESFPLTVTSAQKNPTAFYLCASSIEGRLITEAFFGQGTRLTVV.

The chain recombines TRBV5-5 with TRBJ1-4; D gene unclear. CDR3 length equals 15 residues. The germline V gene encodes CDR1 SGHKS and CDR2 YYEKEE (reference sequence). Trimming cost V 0 bases and J 7 bases, with 13 bases left between them. CDR3 in amino acids: CASSLESGRSEKLFF. The CDR3 bases are TGTGCCAGCAGCTTGGAGTCAGGTAGAAGTGAAAAACTGTTTTTT. Supplemented by reference TRBV5-5 and TRBJ1-4, the full variable domain reads DAGVTQSPTHLIKTRGQQVTLRCSPISGHKSVSWYQQVLGQGPQFIFQYYEKEERGRGNFPDRFSARQFPNYSSELNVNALLLGDSALYLCASSLESGRSEKLFFGSGTQLSVL.

The V gene is TRBV14, the J gene TRBJ2-2; TRBD2 aligns across 16 bases. The CDR3 has 20 amino acids. Per the germline V gene, CDR1 is SGHDN and CDR2 is FVKESK. J was trimmed by 4 bases and V by 0 bases; bases with no gene match: 8. CDR3 region: CASSQDPPGLAGGGTGELFF. The CDR3 bases are TGTGCCAGCAGCCAAGACCCGCCGGGACTAGCGGGAGGGGGCACCGGGGAGCTGTTTTTT.

The V call is TRBV19, the J call TRBJ2-2; 7 bases are shared with TRBD1. With V trimmed by 5 bases and J by 6 bases, 9 bases remained unmatched. Germline CDR1 and CDR2: LNHDA and SQIVND (reference sequence). This CDR3 spans 15 amino acids. CDR3 sequence reads: CASSPHTGESGELFF. The CDR3, as DNA: TGTGCCAGTAGTCCACACACAGGGGAGTCCGGGGAGCTGTTTTTT.

The chain joins TRBV5-1 to TRBJ2-1, with TRBD2 matching 11 bases. This CDR3 has 19 amino acids. Per the germline V gene, CDR1 is SGHRS and CDR2 is YFSETQ. J lost 7 bases, V lost 2 bases, and 17 bases had no gene match. The CDR3 loop reads CASSFVRWDSGRASNEQFF. DNA of the CDR3: TGCGCCAGCAGCTTCGTTCGGTGGGATAGCGGGAGGGCCTCGAATGAGCAGTTCTTC.

This chain joins TRBV5-4 and TRBJ1-2; D is unclear. This CDR3 spans 13 amino acids. The germline CDR1 and CDR2 sequences are SGHNT and YYREEE (reference sequence). Trimming cost V 0 bases and J 0 bases, with 3 bases left between them. This CDR3 is CASSLVANYGYTF. CDR3 sequence (DNA): TGTGCCAGCAGCTTGGTCGCTAACTATGGCTACACCTTC.

This clone was counted a few times. V is TRBV18 and J is TRBJ2-7, with D maybe TRBD1 (6 bases). The germline V gene has CDR1 KGHSH and CDR2 LQKENI. This CDR3 has 14 residues. The V end lost 2 bases, the J end lost 3 bases, and 11 bases lay between the germline ends. CDR3 sequence reads: CASSPNRVGYEQYF. Written as DNA, the CDR3 is TGTGCCAGCTCACCAAACAGGGTCGGCTACGAGCAGTACTTC.

The V gene is TRBV28, the J gene TRBJ2-3; TRBD2 matches at 9 bases. The CDR3 extends over 17 amino acids. J gave up 2 bases and V 4 bases, and 10 bases lay outside the gene matches. Per the germline V gene, CDR1 is MDHEN and CDR2 is SYDVKM. CDR3 sequence (DNA): TGTGCCAGCAGTTCTGAACGACTAGCGGAGTCCACAGATACGCAGTATTTT. As protein: CASSSERLAESTDTQYF.

The chain uses TRBV7-2 and TRBJ2-7; the D gene is possibly TRBD2 (6 bases). The ends were cut back, 3 bases at V and 4 bases at J, with 13 bases in the middle. Germline lookup yields CDR1 SGHTA and CDR2 FQGNSA. The CDR3 loop spans 14 amino acids. The CDR3 region is CASSFAGSAYEQYF. CDR3 nucleotide sequence: TGTGCCAGCAGCTTCGCCGGGAGTGCGTACGAGCAGTACTTC.

The V gene is TRBV30, the J gene TRBJ2-5; 13 bases match TRBD2. This CDR3 spans 15 amino acids. Germline CDR1 GTSNPN, CDR2 SVGIG (reference sequence). The V gene end was trimmed by 1 base and the J gene end by 4 bases; junction bases not matched to a gene: 3. CDR3: CAWSEGLAGLETQYF. CDR3 coding DNA: TGTGCCTGGAGTGAGGGACTAGCGGGACTAGAGACCCAGTACTTC.

The V and J genes are TRBV6-5 and TRBJ2-1; tentative D call: TRBD2 (6 bases). The germline V gene has CDR1 MNHEY and CDR2 SVGAGI. The CDR3 extends over 15 amino acids. V dropped 8 bases and J dropped 3 bases, with 17 bases sitting between them. The CDR3 DNA follows: TGTGCCAGCCCGCCGCGGGGTAGGAGCTACAATGAGCAGTTCTTC. The encoded protein is CASPPRGRSYNEQFF.

V gene TRBV5-4 combines with J gene TRBJ2-3; possibly TRBD2 for D (6 bases). Germline CDR1 and CDR2: SGHNT and YYREEE (reference sequence). The CDR3 is 15 amino acids. Trimming took off 0 bases at V and 4 bases at J, with 12 bases between the two ends. Here the CDR3 DNA reads TGTGCCAGCAGCTTGGGGGGACTGGGACCAGATACGCAGTATTTT. Its protein product is CASSLGGLGPDTQYF.

The chain recombines TRBV9 with TRBJ2-7; TRBD1 matches 8 bases. Germline CDR1 is SGDLS and CDR2 is YYNGEE. V dropped 4 bases and J dropped 0; count of bases not matched to a gene: 6. The CDR3 extends over 15 amino acids. Written as DNA, the CDR3 is TGTGCCAGCAGCTCTCGGACAGGGAACTCCTACGAGCAGTACTTC. Its protein product is CASSSRTGNSYEQYF.

The genes are TRBV9 and TRBJ1-3; D not certain. Trimming pared 0 bases from V and 3 bases from J, leaving 16 bases between. The CDR3 consists of 17 residues. Looked up from germline, CDR1 is SGDLS and CDR2 is YYNGEE. The CDR3 region is CASSVGGSGGLGNTIYF. As DNA, the CDR3 is TGTGCCAGCAGCGTAGGAGGCTCGGGCGGGCTTGGAAACACCATATATTTT.

This chain uses TRBV19 with TRBJ1-6; TRBD1 matches 7 bases. V lost 6 bases to trimming and J lost 8 bases; unmatched junction nucleotides: 7. Germline assignment: CDR1 LNHDA and CDR2 SQIVND (reference sequence). This CDR3 is built from 14 residues. The CDR3 sequence: CASRWDRQYSPLHF. The CDR3 nucleotides read TGTGCCAGTAGGTGGGACAGACAATATTCACCCCTCCACTTT.

The rearrangement joins TRBV10-3 to TRBJ2-7; TRBD2 agrees at 8 bases. The CDR3 has 15 residues. The germline gives CDR1 ENHRY, CDR2 SYGVKD. With 3 bases clipped from V and 0 bases from J, the junction kept 4 bases outside the gene matches. The CDR3 region has the DNA TGTGCCATCAGTGATGCCGGACTAGCCTCCTACGAGCAGTACTTC. Translated, it gives CAISDAGLASYEQYF.

The chain joins TRBV19 to TRBJ1-4; D gene ambiguous. CDR1 is LNHDA, CDR2 SQIVND, per germline (reference sequence). The CDR3 covers 15 residues. Trimming left V 2 bases short and J 3 bases short, with 10 bases between. This chain's CDR3 is CASSIKRASNEKLFF. CDR3 nucleotides: TGTGCCAGTAGTATAAAGCGGGCGTCTAATGAAAAACTGTTTTTT.